A single T cell receptor (beta chain) is shown here with its context. Its antigen is as yet unknown. The sample comes from a study of beta chain features in type 1 diabetes. Study-wide results and limits: Any HLA-type effect on TCRB rearrangement remained unresolved here. The naive, central memory and Treg TCRB repertoires looked more alike in patients than they did in healthy donors.

The CDR3 consists of 16 residues. Trimming stripped 2 bases from V and 10 bases from J, with 18 bases between. The V gene's germline CDR1 is MGHDK and CDR2 SYGVNS. TCRB transcripts that were expressed got sequenced, as all of the isolated RNA had been reverse transcribed. Sequencing was performed with immunoSEQ multiplex PCR; in TCRdb, only in-frame clones are kept and a portion is missing. Of 400,000 to 500,000 clones in the sample, approximately 15% were seen once. Naive, central memory, regulatory and stem cell-like memory cells within the CD4+ compartment were sorted using CD45RO/CCR7/CD25/CD127/CD95/CD27.

The sequenced material came from naive CD4+ T cells from blood. This clonotype was sampled from a man younger than 40 in good health. The chain links TRBV25-1 to TRBJ1-6; D perhaps matches TRBD1 (6 bases). CDR3 in DNA: TGTGCCAGCAGTGAAGGGCGTACAGGGAAAGGGTCACCCCTCCACTTT. Its protein is CASSEGRTGKGSPLHF.